Listed below are T cell receptor beta chains from one sample, sequenced in a study of molecular identifiers for immune sequencing clone quantification. MiXCR, run by TCRdb on the PCR reads, gives a single entry per CDR3 protein. This sample has about 63,000 distinct CDR3 sequences, with about 20% found just once. The sample was naive CD8+ T cells from blood, with Jurkat cell RNA spiked in. The source is a human donor in good health. Some libraries in this study had Jurkat cell RNA spiked in. The CDR3 runs from the conserved cysteine through the conserved F or W. A D gene is named only where the DNA matches it firmly. Size is stated for part of the rows, as once, few or many counts, or as a class when the clone is expanded.

clone_size	j_call	v_call	d_call	cdr3_nt	cdr3_aa
few	TRBJ1-2	TRBV19	TRBD1	TGTGCCAGTAGTATTGGGACAGGTGCCTATGGCCACACCTTC	CASSIGTGAYGHTF
.	TRBJ2-7	TRBV30	.	TGTGCCTGGAGTTCCGGGACGGCATCCTACGAGCAGTACTTC	CAWSSGTASYEQYF
many	TRBJ2-5	TRBV7-2	.	TGTGCCAGCAGCTTACTCCGCCGGGGCCCTGTAGAAGAGACCCAGTACTTC	CASSLLRRGPVEETQYF
.	TRBJ2-5	TRBV5-8	TRBD2	TGTGCCAGCACCCAAAGGAGGATAGCGGGAGCAGAGACCCAGTACTTC	CASTQRRIAGAETQYF
few	TRBJ2-7	TRBV28	.	TGTGCCAGCAGTTTTTACACTGGTGGCTACGAGCAGTACTTC	CASSFYTGGYEQYF
.	TRBJ2-7	TRBV27	.	TGTGCCAGCAGTTCTTACTACGAGCAGTACTTC	CASSSYYEQYF
many	TRBJ1-1	TRBV30	.	TGTGCCTGGAGGCAGGCGTCTGAAGCTTTCTTT	CAWRQASEAFF
many	TRBJ1-4	TRBV13	.	TGTGCCAGCAGCTTATTGCTTGCTAATGAAAAACTGTTTTTT	CASSLLLANEKLFF
many	TRBJ1-2	TRBV7-8	TRBD1	TGTGCCAGCAGCAGCTCCGGGACAGGGATTAACTATGGCTACACCTTC	CASSSSGTGINYGYTF
many	TRBJ2-3	TRBV4-3	TRBD2	TGCGCCAGCAGCCAAGATTTAAATCCGGTAGCGGGAGCGCGTTACACAGATACGCAGTATTTT	CASSQDLNPVAGARYTDTQYF
many	TRBJ2-7	TRBV19	.	TGTGCCAGTAGTCCCTCGCTTGGAGGCTTCGAGCAGTACTTC	CASSPSLGGFEQYF
.	TRBJ2-1	TRBV7-6	TRBD2	TGTGCCAGCAGCCCGACTAGCGGGAGTATAGTGTATGAGCAGTTCTTC	CASSPTSGSIVYEQFF
many	TRBJ2-7	TRBV4-1	TRBD2	TGCGCCAGCAGCCAAGTCCCAGCGGGAGTATACGAGCAGTACTTC	CASSQVPAGVYEQYF
many	TRBJ2-3	TRBV3-1	TRBD1	TGTGCCAGCAGCCAAGAAACCGGGACAGGGATCACAGATACGCAGTATTTT	CASSQETGTGITDTQYF
.	TRBJ1-2	TRBV4-1	.	TGCGCCAGCAGCCCGGGACTCCCGGCCTTTGGCTACACCTTC	CASSPGLPAFGYTF
many	TRBJ2-2	TRBV19	TRBD2	TGTGCCAGTAGTTTACTAGCGTCATGGGGGGAGCTGTTTTTT	CASSLLASWGELFF
.	TRBJ2-3	TRBV24-1	.	TGTGCCACCGGGTCGACAGGATATTCTAGCACAGATACGCAGTATTTT	CATGSTGYSSTDTQYF
.	TRBJ1-2	TRBV12-3/TRBV12-4	.	TGTGCCAGCAGTTTATTGGGGGACCACGACCCGTGGGGCTATGGCTACACCTTC	CASSLLGDHDPWGYGYTF
many	TRBJ2-7	TRBV4-2	TRBD1	TGTGCCAGCAGCCAGGATACAGGGGTAGTCGAGCAGTACTTC	CASSQDTGVVEQYF
.	TRBJ2-3	TRBV11-1	TRBD2	TGTGCCAGCAGCACCGGGACTAGCGGGAGGGCCTTAGATACGCAGTATTTT	CASSTGTSGRALDTQYF
many	TRBJ2-3	TRBV10-3	TRBD2	TGTGCCATCAGAGGGACTAGCGGGAGGAAAACAGATACGCAGTATTTT	CAIRGTSGRKTDTQYF
.	TRBJ2-1	TRBV3-1	TRBD2	TGTGCCAGCAGCCAATTGGTTAGCGGGAGCAATGAGCAGTTCTTC	CASSQLVSGSNEQFF
.	TRBJ2-1	TRBV27	TRBD2	TGTGCCAGCAGTTTATCCTTTCTAGCGGGAGAAAACGAGCAGTTCTTC	CASSLSFLAGENEQFF
many	TRBJ2-3	TRBV6-2/TRBV6-3	.	TGTGCCAGCAGCCAACTGACTAGTGTTACAGATACGCAGTATTTT	CASSQLTSVTDTQYF
many	TRBJ2-1	TRBV25-1	.	TGTGCCAGTGTCCCAAAGGGTTTTCATGACAATGAGCAGTTCTTC	CASVPKGFHDNEQFF
many	TRBJ2-7	TRBV20-1	.	TGCAGTGCTAGCGCCGACAAATACTACGAGCAGTACTTC	CSASADKYYEQYF
many	TRBJ1-1	TRBV5-1	.	TGCGCCAGCAGCTTGGGGTCGATGAACACTGAAGCTTTCTTT	CASSLGSMNTEAFF
.	TRBJ2-1	TRBV20-1	.	TGCAGTGCTAGAGCCGGACAGACTTTCAATAAATACAATGAGCAGTTCTTC	CSARAGQTFNKYNEQFF
few	TRBJ2-2	TRBV4-1	.	TGCGCCAGCAGCCAAGGATCTAGCGAGGTTCTTTTGGGCACCGGGGAGCTGTTTTTT	CASSQGSSEVLLGTGELFF
few	TRBJ2-7	TRBV7-8	.	TGTGCCAGCAGCTTTTGGGAAGGCGAGCAGTACTTC	CASSFWEGEQYF
.	TRBJ2-3	TRBV5-4	TRBD1	TGTGCCAGCAGCGAACCCGGACAGGGGGCCCTCTCGACAGATACGCAGTATTTT	CASSEPGQGALSTDTQYF
.	TRBJ2-3	TRBV20-1	.	TGCAGTGCTAGTCTCCTTAACCGGGATTTCCAATTCACAGATACGCAGTATTTT	CSASLLNRDFQFTDTQYF
many	TRBJ2-1	TRBV4-1	.	TGCGCCAGCAGCCAAGACGGAGGAGATGAGCAGTTCTTC	CASSQDGGDEQFF
few	TRBJ2-3	TRBV21-1	.	TGTGCCAGCAGCAAAGAGAGGGACTTAGCTTGGGTCACAGATACGCAGTATTTT	CASSKERDLAWVTDTQYF
many	TRBJ2-7	TRBV7-6	.	TGTGCCAGCAGCTTAATGCCAGGGCCGGGGAACGAGCAGTACTTC	CASSLMPGPGNEQYF
many	TRBJ2-7	TRBV4-1	TRBD2	TGCGCCAGCAGGGGTAGCGGGAGCTACGAGCAGTACTTC	CASRGSGSYEQYF
many	TRBJ2-3	TRBV4-1	.	TGCGCCAGCAGCCAAGCAGTTAGCACAGATACGCAGTATTTT	CASSQAVSTDTQYF
many	TRBJ2-3	TRBV6-1	.	TGTGCCAGCAGTGAAGCGCATTTGTTAGGGGAACTCGGCACAGATACGCAGTATTTT	CASSEAHLLGELGTDTQYF
.	TRBJ2-1	TRBV12-5	.	TGTGCTAGTGGTTTGGTACCGACAGGTTCCAACAATGAGCAGTTCTTC	CASGLVPTGSNNEQFF
many	TRBJ2-1	TRBV20-1	.	TGCAGTGCTAGAGATGCAGTAGCGGTAGTCTCCTACAATGAGCAGTTCTTC	CSARDAVAVVSYNEQFF
medium-sized	TRBJ2-7	TRBV20-1	.	TGCAGTGCTAGAGGAGGGCCCGGGACCGTCTGGGAGCAGTACTTC	CSARGGPGTVWEQYF
many	TRBJ1-2	TRBV7-9	.	TGTGCCAGCAGTAGAGAATACTATGGCTACACCTTC	CASSREYYGYTF
few	TRBJ2-7	TRBV5-1	.	TGCGCCAGCAGCTTGGGTCAGTTCGAGCAGTACTTC	CASSLGQFEQYF
.	TRBJ2-1	TRBV7-9	.	TGTGCCAGCAGCGTTAGCGCTAATGAGCAGTTCTTC	CASSVSANEQFF
many	TRBJ1-5	TRBV7-9	.	TGTGCCAGCAGCTCCGGCACGGGGTTAAGTCAGCCCCAGCATTTT	CASSSGTGLSQPQHF
many	TRBJ1-1	TRBV10-2	.	TGCGCCAGCGGGCCAGGGAACACTGAAGCTTTCTTT	CASGPGNTEAFF
many	TRBJ2-3	TRBV14	TRBD2	TGTGCCAGCAGCCGGTTTGGGACTAGGGGCACAGATACGCAGTATTTT	CASSRFGTRGTDTQYF
.	TRBJ2-7	TRBV7-8	TRBD2	TGTGCCAGCAGCTTAGCGGCGGGAGTTTCCTACGAGCAGTACTTC	CASSLAAGVSYEQYF
many	TRBJ2-5	TRBV7-6	.	TGTGCCAGCAGCTCCCGGACAGTAAAAGAGACCCAGTACTTC	CASSSRTVKETQYF
many	TRBJ1-4	TRBV23-1	.	TGCGCCAGCAGTCAATCGGATTCCAGGTTGGGGGCTAATGAAAAACTGTTTTTT	CASSQSDSRLGANEKLFF
many	TRBJ2-3	TRBV4-2	.	TGTGCCAGCAGCCAAGAGTCGGGCCCTACGCGCACAGATACGCAGTATTTT	CASSQESGPTRTDTQYF
many	TRBJ2-1	TRBV15	TRBD1	TGTGCCACCAGCAGATCAAGACAGGGGACGATGGGGTTCTTC	CATSRSRQGTMGFF
.	TRBJ2-5	TRBV27	TRBD2	TGTGCCAGCAGTTCAACGACTAGCGGAGAGACCCAGTACTTC	CASSSTTSGETQYF
many	TRBJ1-1	TRBV7-9	.	TGTGCCAGCAGCCCTCCCCCCTTTGGGGACACTGAAGCTTTCTTT	CASSPPPFGDTEAFF